Each of the 2 T cell receptor beta chains below was sequenced from the same sample in a study of T cell changes during pregnancy in multiple sclerosis. Sequencing was performed with immunoSEQ multiplex PCR; in TCRdb, only in-frame clones are kept and a portion is missing. The repertoire has approximately 98,000 clones, 92% of them found once; the top ten carry about 2%. The material sequenced was peripheral blood, taken after pregnancy. These receptors came from a female donor in good health, enrolled as a control in a pregnancy study.

The chain carries TRBV9 and TRBJ2-1; 9 nucleotides line up with TRBD1. The V segment lost 3 bases and the J segment 8 bases; nucleotides outside the gene matches: 12. The CDR3 is 16 amino acids. Germline CDR1 and CDR2: SGDLS and YYNGEE. CDR3 DNA sequence: TGTGCCAGCAGCGCAAGGGCCGGGACAGGGAGGGATGAGCAGTTCTTC. It specifies CASSARAGTGRDEQFF. The full variable domain, in which reference TRBV9 and TRBJ2-1 provide the parts outside the CDR3, is DSGVTQTPKHLITATGQRVTLRCSPRSGDLSVYWYQQSLDQGLQFLIQYYNGEERAKGNILERFSAQQFPDLHSELNLSSLELGDSALYFCASSARAGTGRDEQFFGPGTRLTVL.

The chain couples TRBV28 to TRBJ2-2, with 11 positions matching TRBD2. CDR1 and CDR2 (germline): MDHEN, SYDVKM. V dropped 3 bases and J dropped 2; count of bases not matched to a gene: 5. The CDR3 is made up of 17 amino acids. The CDR3 loop is CASSFTLAGANTGELFF. The CDR3 DNA follows: TGTGCCAGCAGTTTCACACTAGCGGGAGCCAACACCGGGGAGCTGTTTTTT.